This T cell receptor (beta chain) comes out of a study of a mutant IDH1 vaccine in newly diagnosed glioma (dated by TCRdb to 2020 to 2022). Background for the entire study: Of the approximately 34 patients who were treated, about 62% were male and approximately 40% were female, and the mean age was roughly 40 years. Before enrollment, patients had received standard therapy of radiotherapy alone, temozolomide alone, or radiochemotherapy with temozolomide; most received the combination. Six visits were used for peripheral blood collection: V03 (baseline), V05, V07, V10, V12 and V13. For exploratory analyses, longitudinal TCRB deep sequencing was carried out in about two dozen treated patients wherever samples were available. Overall study results and their limits: Pseudoprogression appeared unrelated to alterations in the top peripheral T cell clonotypes detected by TCRB sequencing. Immune responses induced by the vaccine were seen in about 93% of patients across multiple MHC alleles. Availability determined which PBMC samples were chosen for TCRB deep sequencing. It was noted by the authors that analyses of patient blood samples could not be reproduced owing to sample limitations.

Taken from the germline V gene, the CDR1 and CDR2 loops are MNHEY and SVGAGI. V and J lose 7 bases and 2 bases, and a span of 17 bases separates them. From the cysteine up to the phenylalanine, the CDR3 has a length of 15 residues. The sequence is cut down to CDR3 DNA, 45 bases in frame from base 1. A remark on this clone: This clone's antigen is unknown. Per-base qualities were not stored, and no clone one base away is much larger.

Per the publication, the time point label means: baseline, week 1 (first vaccination visit). The sample's treatment or condition label is to be understood as: pre-vaccination baseline after standard-of-care therapy. All donors had newly diagnosed IDH1-mutant astrocytomas of WHO grade 3 or 4 that showed loss of nuclear ATRX. The samples were drawn from NOA16, a multicentre, single-arm, open-label phase I trial in Germany that tested a mutant IDH1 peptide vaccine in humans for the first time. Visit V03 blood draws served as the baseline sample for immunogenicity testing. Genomic DNA for TCRB sequencing was isolated from EDTA blood with the DNeasy Blood and Tissue Kit. Library generation was performed with the immunoSEQ multiplex PCR assay. Rearranged TCR beta chain sequences were amplified with the hsTCRB Kit following the manufacturer's protocol. An Illumina MiSeq was used to sequence the TCRB libraries. Regarding the original processing steps: Demultiplexing, trimming and gene mapping were performed with the kit vendor's proprietary platform. Not all clones reach the TCRdb copy of this immuneACCESS table, which keeps in-frame sequences only. Checked studies attribute under half of the gap to unresolved V genes and leave the rest unexplained. V and J calls and clone size come straight from that table; D and trimming were deduced from the DNA. Across this sample there are about 16,000 clones, with around 89% seen only once. The ten largest clones capture 7.5% to 9.5% of the sample.

The chain links TRBV6-5 with TRBJ1-1, with an unclear D gene assignment. Sample: PBMCs, taken from a glioma patient treated with radiotherapy, temozolomide or both. The source is a woman aged 40-49 years with glioma. Some clones in this sample may be carry-over from other donors' samples. The DNA sequence is as follows: TGTGCCAGCACCCTCGGAGGCGGAGTAAACACTGAAGCTTTCTTT. It codes for CASTLGGGVNTEAFF.